A few counts support the clone carrying this T cell receptor beta chain. The CDR3 runs to 13 residues. The germline V gene encodes CDR1 SGHTA and CDR2 FQGTGA. The V gene lost 4 bases and the J gene lost 5 bases, with 12 bases spanning the gap. TCRdb keeps only in-frame clones here, not all; method: immunoSEQ multiplex PCR. The table includes some 6,000 clones, about half detected once. This entry belongs to a study of sequential checkpoint blockade in melanoma. The sample's treatment: randomized to nivolumab then ipilimumab (arm A) or the reverse (arm B). This TCR was recovered from a human donor with melanoma. The chain joins TRBV7-3 to TRBJ2-7; D is possibly TRBD1 (6 bases). The specimen comprised CD8+ T cells sorted from blood (inferred from file names), sampled from a patient given nivolumab and ipilimumab in sequence. Written as DNA, the CDR3 is TGTGCCAGCAGCTCCTCTGGGGGCAACGAGCAGTACTTC. It yields the protein CASSSSGGNEQYF.